This T cell receptor (beta chain) was recovered during a study of shared clonotypes between healthy human individuals (TCRdb year 2020). With respect to the entire study: A couple of women and a few men aged 18 to 49 years were included in the cohort. Leukapheresis yielded between about 0.94 and 8.9 billion PBMCs per donor. For each donor, CD4 naive and CD4 memory were each run on three plates, CD8 naive on two plates, and CD8 memory on one plate. To estimate repertoire size and how much clonotype sharing occurs between individuals, the study deeply sequenced the blood TCR repertoires of several healthy adults. Libraries were prepared and TCR repertoires were sequenced by different laboratories using diverse techniques, in order to increase sequencing depth and limit assay-specific biases.

Using the deep immunoSEQ assay, multiplex PCR amplified TCR CDR3 regions from genomic DNA. Genomic DNA extracted from each cell subset was distributed evenly over all wells of several immunoSEQ 96-well plates, and each plate served as one replicate. For sorted subsets, roughly 0.2 ug genomic DNA, equal to some 30,000 T cell genomes, was loaded into each replicate PCR. The purified libraries were quantified using a Qubit 3.0 fluorometer, sized with a Bioanalyzer 2100, and then quantified again using the KAPA Library Quantification kit. Every immunoSEQ 96-well plate was sequenced on a dedicated single-read 150-cycle Illumina NextSeq 550 flow cell. On the authors' methods: Because only junctional sequences without quality scores were contained in the immunoSEQ output, filtering matching that applied to full-length reads could not be performed. Sequences were annotated with PyIR, a Python wrapper for IgBLAST v1.9, using IMGT germline references to assign V/J genes and CDR3. Reads were removed for weak V/J assignments (E-value above 1e-6), missing CDR3, stop codons, out-of-frame junctions, or ambiguous translated residues. A V3J clonotype was defined by an identical inferred V gene, J gene, and CDR3 amino acid sequence. The percentage overlap between two repertoires was calculated by dividing the number of shared unique clonotypes by the size of the smaller repertoire. Repertoire richness was assessed with RTK rarefaction, the Chao1 estimator, and Recon v2.1 estimates of unobserved clonotypes. For all TCRbeta clonotypes obtained by the gDNA method from a few donors, generation probabilities were computed with OLGA. TCRdb re-hosts the immuneACCESS table, in-frame sequences only. Its copies lack some clones; in the studies checked, an unresolved V gene accounts for under half of them, and the cause for the rest is not known. V, J and clone size are those of that table, while D and trimming were read from the DNA. The sample profile shows roughly 810,000 clones; 96% of them were found once. 0.2% to 0.25% of the sample comes from the top ten.

CD8 naive samples consisted of CD45RO-negative cells that were positively selected for CCR7, yielding a CD45RA+CCR7+ population without TemRA cells. Healthy HIV-negative adults with no recently reported acute infections or vaccinations were included as donors. Only Caucasian adults living in Nashville, Tennessee, USA were represented among the donors. After blood collection by leukapheresis, PBMCs were isolated using Ficoll-Histopaque density gradient centrifugation and then cryopreserved in the vapor phase of liquid nitrogen. Purity and quantity of every magnetically sorted T cell population were checked by analytical flow cytometry. Genomic DNA was isolated from each sorted fraction and quantified by UV absorbance on a Nanodrop 2000c. The CDR3 has 16 amino acids, counting the end cysteine and phenylalanine. Of the read, only the CDR3 DNA is kept; its 48 bases are in frame from base 1. CDR1 and CDR2 are drawn from the germline V gene: SGDLS, YYNGEE. The germline ends are 20 bases apart after V is trimmed by 0 bases and J by 10 bases.

The paper's findings and limits, for the study overall: Even with the large sequencing depth, rarefaction of the sorted-subset datasets indicated that sequencing was incomplete. When several donors were compared, the shared fraction of clonotypes was about 5.4% for naive CD4, 3% to 4% for naive CD8, 2% to 2.5% for memory CD4, and 0.35% to 0.4% for memory CD8. Larger estimated clonotype richness was generally found for naive subsets than for memory subsets. Pairwise subsampling indicated that sequencing depth was expected to affect the degree of clonotype sharing among donors. Higher generation probabilities were observed for clonotypes shared by all four sorted-subset donors than for non-shared clonotypes. Because the study included only a small number of donors, the genetic and exposure-history diversity represented was limited. Sampling was restricted to blood, and TCR repertoires in tissue are likely to differ from TCR repertoires in blood.

About this clone: Its specific antigen is unknown. Base qualities are not provided; no much larger clone lies one nucleotide away.

Sequences were obtained from naive CD8+ T cells sorted from blood. The cell subset or site label on this specimen signifies: CD45RA+CCR7+. The sequence came from a man aged 30 to 45 in good health. The sequence is built from TRBV9 and TRBJ2-1; D gene: possibly TRBD2, on 5 matching bases. The CDR3 in this case is CASSVAGLPSGGEQFF. The sequenced DNA: TGTGCCAGCAGCGTAGCTGGGCTTCCCAGTGGCGGGGAGCAGTTCTTC.